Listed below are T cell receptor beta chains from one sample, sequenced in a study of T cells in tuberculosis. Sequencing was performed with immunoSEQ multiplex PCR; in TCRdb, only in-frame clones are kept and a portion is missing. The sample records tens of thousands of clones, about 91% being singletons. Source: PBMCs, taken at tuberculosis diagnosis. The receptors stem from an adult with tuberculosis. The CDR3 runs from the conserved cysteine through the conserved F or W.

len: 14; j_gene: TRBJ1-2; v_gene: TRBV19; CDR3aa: CASLRDRGTYGYTF
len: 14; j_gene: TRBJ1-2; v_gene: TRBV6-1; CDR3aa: CASAGTETNYGYTF
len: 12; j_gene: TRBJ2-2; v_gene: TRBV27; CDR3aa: CASSYRAGELFF
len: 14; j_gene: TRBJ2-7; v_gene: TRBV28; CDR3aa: CASSLYRGEVEQYF
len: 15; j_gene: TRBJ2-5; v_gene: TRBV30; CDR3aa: CAWSRGAGEFETQYF
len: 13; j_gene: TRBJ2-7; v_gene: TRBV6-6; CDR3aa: CASGLTYSYEQYF
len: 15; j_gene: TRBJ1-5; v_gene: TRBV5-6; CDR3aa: CASSQQREGNQPQHF
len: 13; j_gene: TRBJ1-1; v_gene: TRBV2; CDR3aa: CASRGQGVAEAFF
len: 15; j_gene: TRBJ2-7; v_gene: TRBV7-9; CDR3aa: CASSLAGTANYEQYF
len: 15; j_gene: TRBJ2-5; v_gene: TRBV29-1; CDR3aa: CSAGTGGAIQETQYF
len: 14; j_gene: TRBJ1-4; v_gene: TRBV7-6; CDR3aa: CASSLRQTNEKLFF
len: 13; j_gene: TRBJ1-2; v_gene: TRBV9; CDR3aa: CASSKDRVGGYTF
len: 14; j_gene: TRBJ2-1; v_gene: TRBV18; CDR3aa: CASSPSGYYNEQFF
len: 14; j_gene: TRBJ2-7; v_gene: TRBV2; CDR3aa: CAIETTGNPTQQYF
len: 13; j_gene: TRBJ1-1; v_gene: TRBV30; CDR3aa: CAWSPQGDTEAFF
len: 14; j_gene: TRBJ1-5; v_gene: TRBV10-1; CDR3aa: CASSPARSGQPQHF
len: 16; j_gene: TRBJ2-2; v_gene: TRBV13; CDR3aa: CASSFIQGPNTGELFF
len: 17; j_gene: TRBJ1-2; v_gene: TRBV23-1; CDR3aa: CASSHPQGLTSAPGYTF
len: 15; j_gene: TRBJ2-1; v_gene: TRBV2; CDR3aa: CASSGQGSSYNEQFF
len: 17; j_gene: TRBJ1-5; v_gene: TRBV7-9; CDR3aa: CASSLVTGYPSNQPQHF
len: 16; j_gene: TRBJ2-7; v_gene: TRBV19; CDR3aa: CASSANSGGRTYEQYF
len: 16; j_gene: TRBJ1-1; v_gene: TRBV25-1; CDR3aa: CASSEYGRGPNTEAFF